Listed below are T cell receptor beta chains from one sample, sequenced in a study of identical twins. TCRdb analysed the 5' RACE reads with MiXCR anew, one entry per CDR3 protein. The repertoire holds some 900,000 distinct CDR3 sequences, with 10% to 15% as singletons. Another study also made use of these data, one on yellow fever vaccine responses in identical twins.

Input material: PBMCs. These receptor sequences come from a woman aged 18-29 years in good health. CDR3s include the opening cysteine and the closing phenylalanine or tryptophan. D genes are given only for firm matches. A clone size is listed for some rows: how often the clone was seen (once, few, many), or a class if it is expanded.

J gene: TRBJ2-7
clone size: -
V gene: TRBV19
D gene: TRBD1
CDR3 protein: CASSPQGQGGHEQYF
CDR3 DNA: TGTGCCAGTAGCCCTCAAGGACAGGGGGGACACGAGCAGTACTTC

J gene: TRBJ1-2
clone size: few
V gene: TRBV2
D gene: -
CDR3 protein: CASSERRFSYGYTF
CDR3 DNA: TGTGCCAGCAGTGAACGAAGGTTCTCCTATGGCTACACCTTC

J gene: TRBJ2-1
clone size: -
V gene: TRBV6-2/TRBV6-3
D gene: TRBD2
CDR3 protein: CASSYSRGGNEQFF
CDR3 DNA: TGTGCCAGCAGTTACAGCCGGGGGGGCAATGAGCAGTTCTTC

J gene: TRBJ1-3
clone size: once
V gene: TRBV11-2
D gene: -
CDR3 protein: CASSKDSVRNTIYF
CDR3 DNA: TGTGCCAGCAGCAAGGACAGTGTTCGGAACACCATATATTTT

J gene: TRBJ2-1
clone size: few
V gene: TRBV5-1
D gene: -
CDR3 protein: CASSLSGVDNEQFF
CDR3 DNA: TGCGCCAGCAGCTTGTCGGGAGTAGACAATGAGCAGTTCTTC

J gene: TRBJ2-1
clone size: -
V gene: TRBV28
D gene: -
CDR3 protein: CASSPYPRPYNEQFF
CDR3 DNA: TGTGCCAGCAGTCCCTACCCGCGGCCCTACAATGAGCAGTTCTTC

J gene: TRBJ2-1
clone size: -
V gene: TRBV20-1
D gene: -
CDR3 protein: CSACRAASSYNEQFF
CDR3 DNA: TGCAGTGCTTGTCGGGCAGCGAGCTCCTACAATGAGCAGTTCTTC

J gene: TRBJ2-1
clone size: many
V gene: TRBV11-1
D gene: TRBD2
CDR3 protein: CASSRAFSGQNEQFF
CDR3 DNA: TGTGCCAGCAGCCGCGCCTTTAGCGGGCAGAATGAGCAGTTCTTC

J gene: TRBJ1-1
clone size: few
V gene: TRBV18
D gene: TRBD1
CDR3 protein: CASSPPGQGATAEAFF
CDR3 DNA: TGTGCCAGCTCACCACCGGGCCAGGGGGCGACCGCTGAAGCTTTCTTT

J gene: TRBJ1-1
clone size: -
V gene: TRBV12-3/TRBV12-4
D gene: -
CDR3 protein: CASKNVRPSDTEAFF
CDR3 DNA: TGTGCCAGCAAGAACGTTAGGCCCTCGGACACTGAAGCTTTCTTT

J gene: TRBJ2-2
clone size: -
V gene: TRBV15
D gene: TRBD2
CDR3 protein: CATSSRLAGGMNTGELFF
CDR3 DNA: TGTGCCACCAGCTCGCGACTAGCGGGGGGAATGAACACCGGGGAGCTGTTTTTT

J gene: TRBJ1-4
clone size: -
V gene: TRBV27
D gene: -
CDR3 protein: CASSFGGRSNEKLFF
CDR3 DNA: TGTGCCAGCAGTTTCGGTGGCAGGAGTAATGAAAAACTGTTTTTT

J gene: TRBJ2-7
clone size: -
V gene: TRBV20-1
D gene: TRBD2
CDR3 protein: CSALAGGPYEQYF
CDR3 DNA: TGCAGTGCTTTAGCGGGAGGGCCCTACGAGCAGTACTTC

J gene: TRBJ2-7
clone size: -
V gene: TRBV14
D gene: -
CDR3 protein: CASSQVESLPYEQYF
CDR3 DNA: TGTGCCAGCAGCCAAGTGGAATCCCTCCCCTACGAGCAGTACTTC

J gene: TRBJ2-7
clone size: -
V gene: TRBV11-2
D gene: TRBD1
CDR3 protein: CASSLDSGTASLNYEQYF
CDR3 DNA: TGTGCCAGCAGCTTAGATTCAGGGACAGCATCCTTGAACTACGAGCAGTACTTC

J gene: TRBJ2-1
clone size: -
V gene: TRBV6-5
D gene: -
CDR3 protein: CASSSPRGYNEQFF
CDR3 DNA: TGTGCCAGCAGTTCCCCCAGGGGATACAATGAGCAGTTCTTC

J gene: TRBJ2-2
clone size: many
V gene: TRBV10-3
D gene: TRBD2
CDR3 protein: CANETSGNHTGELFF
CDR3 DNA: TGTGCCAACGAGACTAGCGGGAACCACACCGGGGAGCTGTTTTTT

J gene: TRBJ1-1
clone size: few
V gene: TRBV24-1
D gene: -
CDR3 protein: CATSAQGYTEAFF
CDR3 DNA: TGTGCCACCAGTGCACAGGGCTACACTGAAGCTTTCTTT

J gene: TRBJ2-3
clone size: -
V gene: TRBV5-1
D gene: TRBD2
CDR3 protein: CASSLGSSGGNTDTQYF
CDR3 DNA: TGCGCCAGCAGCTTGGGTTCTAGCGGGGGGAACACAGATACGCAGTATTTT

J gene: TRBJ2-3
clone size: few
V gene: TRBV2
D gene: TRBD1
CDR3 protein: CASSTTGADTQYF
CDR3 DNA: TGTGCCAGCAGTACAACAGGGGCAGATACGCAGTATTTT

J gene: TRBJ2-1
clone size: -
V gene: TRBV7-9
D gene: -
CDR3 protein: CASSFGDSDYNEQFF
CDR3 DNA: TGTGCCAGCAGCTTCGGGGATTCGGACTACAATGAGCAGTTCTTC

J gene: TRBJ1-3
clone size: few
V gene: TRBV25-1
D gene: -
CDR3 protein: CASSVEGFGNTIYF
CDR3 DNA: TGTGCCAGCAGTGTTGAAGGGTTTGGAAACACCATATATTTT

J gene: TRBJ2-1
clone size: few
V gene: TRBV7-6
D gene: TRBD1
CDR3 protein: CASSSRTGRPYEQFF
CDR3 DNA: TGTGCCAGCAGCTCCCGGACAGGGCGTCCTTATGAGCAGTTCTTC

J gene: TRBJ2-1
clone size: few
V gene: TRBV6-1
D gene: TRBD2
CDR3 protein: CASSVTSGRKDEQFF
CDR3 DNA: TGTGCCAGCAGTGTGACTAGCGGGAGAAAGGATGAGCAGTTCTTC

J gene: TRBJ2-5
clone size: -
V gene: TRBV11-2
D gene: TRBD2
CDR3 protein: CASSLENSGPRGTQYF
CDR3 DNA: TGTGCCAGCAGCTTAGAGAATAGCGGGCCCCGGGGGACCCAGTACTTC

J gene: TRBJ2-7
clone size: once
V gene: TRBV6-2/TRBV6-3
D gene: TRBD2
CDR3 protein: CASLVAGVGEQYF
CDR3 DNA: TGTGCCAGCTTGGTTGCGGGAGTAGGCGAGCAGTACTTC

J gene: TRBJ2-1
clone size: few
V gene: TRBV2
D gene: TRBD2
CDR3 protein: CASRGGPGTSGTISYNEQFF
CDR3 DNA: TGTGCCAGCAGAGGGGGACCCGGGACTAGCGGGACTATCTCCTACAATGAGCAGTTCTTC

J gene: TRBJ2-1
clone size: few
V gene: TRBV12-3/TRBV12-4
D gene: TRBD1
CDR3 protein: CASSLYGTGGGEQFF
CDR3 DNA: TGTGCCAGCAGTTTGTACGGGACAGGGGGCGGTGAGCAGTTCTTC

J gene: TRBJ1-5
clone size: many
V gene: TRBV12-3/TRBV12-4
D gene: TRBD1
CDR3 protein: CASSLTGYSNQPQHF
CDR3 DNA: TGCGCCAGCAGCTTGACAGGGTATAGCAATCAGCCCCAGCATTTT